The subject of this entry is one T cell receptor (beta chain). The data were produced by immunoSEQ multiplex PCR, yet TCRdb's version contains in-frame clones alone and is incomplete. The sample holds under 300,000 clones; 65% to 85% are singletons and the top ten take 1.4% to 1.5%. V lost 5 bases, J lost 8 bases, and 16 bases lay in between. The germline CDR1 and CDR2 sequences are SGHVS and FNYEAQ. CDR3 length: 15 residues. These data belong to a study of blood T cell repertoires in COVID-19. The clonotype was recovered from a human donor with COVID-19, enrolled during active disease. The donor label of this sample is uncertain. The chain is built from TRBV7-6 and TRBJ1-6; D call uncertain. Sequenced sample: peripheral blood. Here the CDR3 DNA reads TGTGCCAGCAGCCAAAGACCGGGGTTGGATTCACCCCTCCACTTT. As protein: CASSQRPGLDSPLHF.